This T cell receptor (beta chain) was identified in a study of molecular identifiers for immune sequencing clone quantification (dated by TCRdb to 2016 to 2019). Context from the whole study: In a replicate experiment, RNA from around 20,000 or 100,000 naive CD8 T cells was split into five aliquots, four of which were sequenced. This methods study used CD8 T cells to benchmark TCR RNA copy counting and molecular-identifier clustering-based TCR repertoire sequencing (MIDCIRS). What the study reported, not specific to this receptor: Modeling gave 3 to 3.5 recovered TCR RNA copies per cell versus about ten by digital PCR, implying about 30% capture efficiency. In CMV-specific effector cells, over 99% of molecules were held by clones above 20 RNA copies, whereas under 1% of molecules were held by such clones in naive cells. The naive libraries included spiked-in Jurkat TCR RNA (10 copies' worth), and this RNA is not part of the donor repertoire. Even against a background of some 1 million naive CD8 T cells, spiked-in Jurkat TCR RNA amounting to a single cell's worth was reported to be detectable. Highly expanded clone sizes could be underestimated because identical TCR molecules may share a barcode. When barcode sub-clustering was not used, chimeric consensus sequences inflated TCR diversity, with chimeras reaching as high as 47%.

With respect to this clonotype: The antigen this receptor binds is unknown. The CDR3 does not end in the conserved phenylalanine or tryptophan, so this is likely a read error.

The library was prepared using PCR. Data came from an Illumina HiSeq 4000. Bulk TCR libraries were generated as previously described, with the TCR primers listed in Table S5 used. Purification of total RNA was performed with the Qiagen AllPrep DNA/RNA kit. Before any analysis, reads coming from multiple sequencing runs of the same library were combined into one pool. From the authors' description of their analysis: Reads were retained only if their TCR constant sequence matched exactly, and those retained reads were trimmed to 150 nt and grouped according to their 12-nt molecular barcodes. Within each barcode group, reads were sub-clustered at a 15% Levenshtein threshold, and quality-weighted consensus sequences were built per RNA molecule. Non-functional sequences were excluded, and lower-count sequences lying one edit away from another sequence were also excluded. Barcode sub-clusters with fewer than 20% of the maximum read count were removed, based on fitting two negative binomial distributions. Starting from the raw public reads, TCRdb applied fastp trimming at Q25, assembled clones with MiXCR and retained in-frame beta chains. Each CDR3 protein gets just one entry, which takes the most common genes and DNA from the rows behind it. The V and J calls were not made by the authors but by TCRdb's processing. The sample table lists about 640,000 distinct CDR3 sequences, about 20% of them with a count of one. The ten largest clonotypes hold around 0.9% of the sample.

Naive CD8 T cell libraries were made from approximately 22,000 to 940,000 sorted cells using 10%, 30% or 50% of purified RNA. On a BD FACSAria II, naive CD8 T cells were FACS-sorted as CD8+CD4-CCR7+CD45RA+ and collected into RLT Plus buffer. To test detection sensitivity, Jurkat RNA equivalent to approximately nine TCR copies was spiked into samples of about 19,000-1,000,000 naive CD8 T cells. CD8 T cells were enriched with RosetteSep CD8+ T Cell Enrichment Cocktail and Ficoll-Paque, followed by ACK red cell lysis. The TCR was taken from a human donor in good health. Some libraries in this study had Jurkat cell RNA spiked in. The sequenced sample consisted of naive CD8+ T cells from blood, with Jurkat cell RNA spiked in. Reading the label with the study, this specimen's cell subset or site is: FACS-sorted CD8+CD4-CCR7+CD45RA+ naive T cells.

The nucleotide sequence reads as follows: TGTGCCAGCAGTTTAGGGGCTGCCACCTACGAGCAGTACTCC. This sequence encodes CASSLGAATYEQYS. The chain is assembled from TRBV12-3 or TRBV12-4 and TRBJ2-7; the D segment cannot be called with confidence. The CDR3 contains 14 residues when both ends are counted. Kept here is only the CDR3 DNA, which spans 42 bases and is read in frame from base 1. Between the V and J ends, shortened by 1 base and 2 bases respectively, the junction contains 9 bases.